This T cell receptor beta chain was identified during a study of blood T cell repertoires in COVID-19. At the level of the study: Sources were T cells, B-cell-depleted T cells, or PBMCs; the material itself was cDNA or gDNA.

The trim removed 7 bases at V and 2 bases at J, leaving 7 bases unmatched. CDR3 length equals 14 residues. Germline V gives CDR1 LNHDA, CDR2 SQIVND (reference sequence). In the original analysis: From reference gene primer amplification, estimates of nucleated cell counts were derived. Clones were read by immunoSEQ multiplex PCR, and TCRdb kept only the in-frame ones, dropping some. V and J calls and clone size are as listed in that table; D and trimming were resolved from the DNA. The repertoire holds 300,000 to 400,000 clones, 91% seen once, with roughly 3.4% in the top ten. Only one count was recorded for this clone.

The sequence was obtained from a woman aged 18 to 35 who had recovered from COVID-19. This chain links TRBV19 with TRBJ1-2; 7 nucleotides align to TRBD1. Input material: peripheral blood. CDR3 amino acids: CASTLTGSNYGYTF. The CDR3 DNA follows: TGTGCCAGTACCCTGACAGGGTCCAACTATGGCTACACCTTC.